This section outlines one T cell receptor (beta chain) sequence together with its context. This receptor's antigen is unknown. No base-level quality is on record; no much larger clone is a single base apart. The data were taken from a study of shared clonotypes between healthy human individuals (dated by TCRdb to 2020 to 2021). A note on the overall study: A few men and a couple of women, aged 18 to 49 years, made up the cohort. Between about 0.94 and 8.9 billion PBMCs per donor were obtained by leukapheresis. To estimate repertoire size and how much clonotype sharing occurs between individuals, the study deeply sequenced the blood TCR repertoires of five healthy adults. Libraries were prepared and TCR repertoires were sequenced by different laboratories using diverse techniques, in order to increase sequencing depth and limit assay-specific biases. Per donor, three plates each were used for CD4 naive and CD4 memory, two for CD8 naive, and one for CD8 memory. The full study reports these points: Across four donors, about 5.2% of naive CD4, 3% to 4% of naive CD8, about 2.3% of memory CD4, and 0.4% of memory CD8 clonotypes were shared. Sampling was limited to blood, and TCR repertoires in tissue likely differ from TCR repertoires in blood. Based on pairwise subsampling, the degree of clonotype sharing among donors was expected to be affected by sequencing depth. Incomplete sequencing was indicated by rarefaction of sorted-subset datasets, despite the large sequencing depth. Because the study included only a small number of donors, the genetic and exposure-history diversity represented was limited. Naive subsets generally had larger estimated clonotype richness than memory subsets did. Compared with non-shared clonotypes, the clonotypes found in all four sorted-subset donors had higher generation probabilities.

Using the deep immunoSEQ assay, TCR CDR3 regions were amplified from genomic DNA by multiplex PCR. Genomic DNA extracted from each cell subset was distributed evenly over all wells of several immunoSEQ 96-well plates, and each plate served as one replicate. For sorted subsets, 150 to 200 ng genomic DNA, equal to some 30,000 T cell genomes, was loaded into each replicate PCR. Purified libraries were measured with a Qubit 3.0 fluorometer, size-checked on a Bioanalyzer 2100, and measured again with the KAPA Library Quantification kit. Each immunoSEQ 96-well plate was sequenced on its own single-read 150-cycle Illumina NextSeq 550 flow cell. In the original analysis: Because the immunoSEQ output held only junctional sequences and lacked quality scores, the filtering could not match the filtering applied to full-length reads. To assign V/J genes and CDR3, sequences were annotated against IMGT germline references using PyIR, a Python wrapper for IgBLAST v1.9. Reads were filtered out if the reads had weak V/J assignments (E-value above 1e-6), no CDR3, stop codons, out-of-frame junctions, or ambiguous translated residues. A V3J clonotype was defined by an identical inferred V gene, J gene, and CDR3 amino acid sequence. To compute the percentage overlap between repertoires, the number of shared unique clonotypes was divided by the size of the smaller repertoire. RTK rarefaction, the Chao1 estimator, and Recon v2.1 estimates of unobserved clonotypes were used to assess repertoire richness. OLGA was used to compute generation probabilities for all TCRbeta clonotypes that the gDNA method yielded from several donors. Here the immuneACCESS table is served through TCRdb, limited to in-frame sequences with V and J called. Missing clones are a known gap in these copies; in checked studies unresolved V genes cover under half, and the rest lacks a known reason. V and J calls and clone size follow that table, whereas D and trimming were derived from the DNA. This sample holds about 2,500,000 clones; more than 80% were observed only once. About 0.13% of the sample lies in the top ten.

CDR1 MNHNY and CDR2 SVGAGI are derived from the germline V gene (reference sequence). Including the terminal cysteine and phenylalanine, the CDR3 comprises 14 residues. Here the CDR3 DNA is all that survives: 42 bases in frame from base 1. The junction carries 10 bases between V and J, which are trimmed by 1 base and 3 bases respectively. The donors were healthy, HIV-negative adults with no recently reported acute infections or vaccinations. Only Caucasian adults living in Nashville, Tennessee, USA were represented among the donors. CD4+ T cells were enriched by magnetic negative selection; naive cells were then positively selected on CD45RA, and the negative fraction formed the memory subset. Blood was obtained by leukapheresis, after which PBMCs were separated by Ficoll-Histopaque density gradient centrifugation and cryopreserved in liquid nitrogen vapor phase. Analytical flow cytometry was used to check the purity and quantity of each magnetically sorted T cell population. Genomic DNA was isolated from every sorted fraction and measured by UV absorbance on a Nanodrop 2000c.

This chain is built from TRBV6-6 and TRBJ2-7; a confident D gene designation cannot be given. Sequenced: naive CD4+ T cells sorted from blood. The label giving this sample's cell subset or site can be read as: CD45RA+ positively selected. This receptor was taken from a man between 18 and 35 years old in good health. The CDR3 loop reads CASSYLGKSYEQYF. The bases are TGTGCCAGCAGTTACTTAGGGAAAAGCTACGAGCAGTACTTC.